One and the same sample provided the 7 T cell receptor beta chains below, sequenced in a study of cytomegalovirus exposure and HLA in healthy donors. The PCR employed 60 Vbeta primers together with 13 Jbeta primers. Libraries were prepared by immunoSEQ multiplex PCR; TCRdb keeps only in-frame clonotypes and omits some of them. This table holds 35,000 to 50,000 clones, under 70% found once. Sequenced sample: PBMCs. These receptors originate from a man between 60 and 75 years old in good health and CMV-seropositive.

The chain employs TRBV10-3 and TRBJ1-5, with 9 bases identical to TRBD1. CDR1 is ENHRY, CDR2 SYGVKD, per germline. The CDR3 covers 13 residues. With 9 bases clipped from V and 4 bases from J, the junction kept 4 bases outside the gene matches. The CDR3 reads CAMRQGENQPQHF. CDR3 DNA sequence: TGTGCCATGAGACAGGGGGAAAATCAGCCCCAGCATTTT.

The chain combines TRBV7-8 with TRBJ2-1, with a tentative D call TRBD1 (6 bases). CDR1 is SGHVS and CDR2 is FQNEAQ in the germline V gene. This CDR3 spans 18 amino acids. Trimming shortened V by 0 bases and J by 5 bases, and 20 bases separated the two germline ends. CDR3 region: CASSLAPGDSVLDNEQFF. The CDR3 DNA is TGTGCCAGCAGCTTAGCGCCAGGGGATTCGGTTTTGGACAATGAGCAGTTCTTC.

The genes are TRBV28 and TRBJ2-2; TRBD1 aligns across 8 bases. Losses at the gene ends were 6 bases for V and 7 bases for J; bases not matched to a gene: 7. The germline gives CDR1 MDHEN, CDR2 SYDVKM. The CDR3 loop spans 14 amino acids. The CDR3 reads CASRLQGVDGELFF. In DNA, the CDR3 is TGTGCCAGCAGATTACAGGGGGTGGACGGGGAGCTGTTTTTT. Together with reference TRBV28 and TRBJ2-2, the CDR3 gives the full variable domain: DVKVTQSSRYLVKRTGEKVFLECVQDMDHENMFWYRQDPGLGLRLIYFSYDVKMKEKGDIPEGYSVSREKKERFSLILESASTNQTSMYLCASRLQGVDGELFFGEGSRLTVL.

This clone was seen only a few times. The chain couples TRBV7-9 to TRBJ2-1, with no clear D. The V gene's germline CDR1 is SEHNR and CDR2 FQNEAQ (reference sequence). The CDR3 contains 11 residues. Trimming removed 5 bases from V and 11 bases from J, with 10 bases in between. CDR3 nucleotides: TGTGCCAGCAGCCCAGATTCCCAGCAGTTCTTC. Protein sequence: CASSPDSQQFF.

The chain recombines TRBV7-6 with TRBJ2-1; 7 bases line up with TRBD1. The CDR3 is made up of 16 amino acids. Germline V gene data show CDR1 as SGHVS and CDR2 as FNYEAQ. Unmatched junction bases numbered 6, after V lost 1 base and J lost 3 bases. The CDR3 DNA sequence: TGTGCCAGCAGCTTAGTTCAGGGGGTTAGCTACAATGAGCAGTTCTTC. Protein: CASSLVQGVSYNEQFF.

The V and J genes are TRBV7-2 and TRBJ2-2; D ambiguous. Per germline, CDR1 SGHTA and CDR2 FQGNSA. V shed 2 bases and J shed 3 bases, with 16 bases lying between them. CDR3 size: 17 residues. CDR3 nucleotide sequence: TGTGCCAGCAGCTTATACCTCAGCGCCTTGGACACCGGGGAGCTGTTTTTT. This gives the protein CASSLYLSALDTGELFF.

The chain is built from TRBV27 and TRBJ2-7; maybe TRBD1 (6 bases). This CDR3 spans 13 amino acids. Deletions cut 2 bases from V and 7 bases from J, with 12 bases between. Germline V gives CDR1 MNHEY, CDR2 SMNVEV (reference sequence). As DNA, the CDR3 is TGTGCCAGCAGTTTAGAAGTTAGGGGGGAGCAGTACTTC. Amino acids: CASSLEVRGEQYF.